This passage covers 18 T cell receptor beta chains from one sample sequenced in a study of control samples from healthy donors and cancer patients. Profiling relied on immunoSEQ multiplex PCR, and the TCRdb table lists in-frame clones only, not all of them. The repertoire holds 50,000 to 55,000 clones, with around nine tenths as singletons. The sequencing input was PBMCs. These receptor sequences come from a man aged 40-50 years with colorectal cancer.

V usage is TRBV29-1 and J usage is TRBJ2-1; 10 positions agree with TRBD2. The CDR3 loop spans 17 amino acids. CDR1 is SQVTM and CDR2 is ANQGSEA in the germline V gene. Trimming took 5 bases from V and 10 from J; bases not matched to a gene: 20. CDR3 coding DNA: TGCAGCGTTACCTCTATGGTGGGGAGCGGGAGGGCCCGGGAGCAGTTCTTC. Translated: CSVTSMVGSGRAREQFF.

The chain recombines TRBV7-9 with TRBJ1-2; D might be TRBD1 (5 bases). This CDR3 comprises 12 residues. Germline assignment: CDR1 SEHNR and CDR2 FQNEAQ (reference sequence). Trimming cost V 7 bases and J 7 bases, with 13 bases left between them. CDR3 protein: CASTSDGGGYTF. For the CDR3, the DNA is TGTGCCAGCACCTCAGACGGGGGTGGCTACACCTTC. The entire variable domain, with the rest obtained from reference TRBV7-9 and TRBJ1-2, is as follows: DTGVSQNPRHKITKRGQNVTFRCDPISEHNRLYWYRQTLGQGPEFLTYFQNEAQLEKSRLLSDRFSAERPKGSFSTLEIQRTEQGDSAMYLCASTSDGGGYTFGSGTRLTVV.

This chain uses TRBV9 with TRBJ1-4, with TRBD1 identical over 9 bases. Looked up from germline, CDR1 is SGDLS and CDR2 is YYNGEE. The length of the CDR3 is 17 residues. J was trimmed by 7 bases and V by 4 bases; bases with no gene match: 14. The CDR3 coding sequence is TGTGCCAGCAGCCGCCTTAGCTTACAGGGGGCGAGTGAAAAACTGTTTTTT. Encoded protein: CASSRLSLQGASEKLFF.

V is TRBV5-1 and J is TRBJ2-3; TRBD2 matches 9 bases. This CDR3 has 14 amino acids. Looked up from germline, CDR1 is SGHRS and CDR2 is YFSETQ. V dropped 5 bases and J dropped 1; count of bases not matched to a gene: 2. CDR3 nucleotide sequence: TGCGCCAGCAGGAGGACTAGCGGCACAGATACGCAGTATTTT. Its translation: CASRRTSGTDTQYF.

The V gene is TRBV7-6, the J gene TRBJ2-3; possible D gene TRBD2, 6 bases. Germline lookup yields CDR1 SGHVS and CDR2 FNYEAQ. V shed 8 bases and J shed 5 bases, with 14 bases lying between them. This CDR3 has 13 amino acids. The CDR3 reads CASAVGGKDTQYF. For the CDR3, the DNA is TGTGCCAGCGCCGTGGGGGGTAAAGATACGCAGTATTTT. Supplemented by reference TRBV7-6 and TRBJ2-3, the full variable domain reads GAGVSQSPRYKVTKRGQDVALRCDPISGHVSLYWYRQALGQGPEFLTYFNYEAQQDKSGLPNDRFSAERPEGSISTLTIQRTEQRDSAMYRCASAVGGKDTQYFGPGTRLTVL.

V and J are TRBV10-3 and TRBJ1-5; D is unclear. Trimming removed 0 bases from V and 9 bases from J, with 6 bases in between. Germline V lookup: CDR1 ENHRY, CDR2 SYGVKD. The CDR3 extends over 12 amino acids. CDR3 nucleotides: TGTGCCATCAGTGAGTCGTCCTGGCCCCAGCATTTT. This gives the protein CAISESSWPQHF.

This clone is a singleton in its sample. The chain uses TRBV3-1 (or the pseudogene TRBV3-2) and TRBJ2-6; TRBD2 might be the D (5 bases). The germline gives CDR1 LGHDT, CDR2 YNNKEL (reference sequence). The CDR3 totals 16 residues. With 0 bases removed from V and 2 bases from J, the gap between germline ends came to 8 bases. CDR3 sequence: CASSQDRGTGANVLTF. The CDR3 region has the DNA TGTGCCAGCAGCCAAGATCGAGGGACTGGGGCCAACGTCCTGACTTTC.

The chain uses TRBV13 and TRBJ1-3; D might be TRBD1 (5 bases). Trimming took 5 bases from V and 1 from J, leaving 15 bases between them. Germline CDR1 PRHDT, CDR2 FYEKMQ (reference sequence). The CDR3 is made up of 16 amino acids. The CDR3 DNA sequence: TGTGCCAGCAGCCAAGGGACGGTCCTTTCTGGAAACACCATATATTTT. The encoded protein is CASSQGTVLSGNTIYF.

The genes are TRBV19 and TRBJ2-7; TRBD2 agrees at 16 bases. This CDR3 comprises 18 residues. V lost 6 bases and J lost 4; bases outside the gene matches: 12. Germline V CDR1 and CDR2: LNHDA, SQIVND (reference sequence). The CDR3 reads CASSKGTSGRAPRYEQYF. The CDR3, as DNA: TGTGCCAGTAGCAAAGGGACTAGCGGGAGGGCCCCAAGGTACGAGCAGTACTTC.

V is TRBV29-1 and J is TRBJ1-1, with D tentatively TRBD1 (6 bases). Trimming shortened V by 1 base and J by 1 base, and 10 bases separated the two germline ends. This CDR3 is 14 amino acids long. The germline CDR1 and CDR2 sequences are SQVTM and ANQGSEA. The CDR3 loop is CSVEVGGPNTEAFF. CDR3 in DNA: TGCAGCGTTGAAGTTGGGGGGCCGAACACTGAAGCTTTCTTT.

The chain links TRBV28 to TRBJ1-4, with D unclear. This CDR3 spans 14 amino acids. Trimming left V 3 bases short and J 3 bases short, with 8 bases between. Germline V gene data show CDR1 as MDHEN and CDR2 as SYDVKM. The CDR3 DNA follows: TGTGCCAGCAGTTTCTCTCGGGCTAATGAAAAACTGTTTTTT. Amino acid sequence: CASSFSRANEKLFF.

This chain connects TRBV5-4 to TRBJ1-2, with TRBD1 as a possible D gene (6 bases). The CDR3 is 13 amino acids. Germline CDR1 SGHNT, CDR2 YYREEE (reference sequence). Deletions cut 2 bases from V and 4 bases from J, with 9 bases between. The CDR3 DNA sequence: TGTGCCAGCAGCTTTACAGGGAGCTATGGCTACACCTTC. It translates to CASSFTGSYGYTF.

This chain links TRBV18 with TRBJ2-3; D is ambiguous. CDR1 is KGHSH and CDR2 is LQKENI in the germline V gene. The germline V and J ends were trimmed by 4 bases and 4 bases, with 6 bases remaining between them. The CDR3 has 12 amino acids. CDR3 region: CASSLTPDTQYF. CDR3 bases: TGTGCCAGCTCACTGACCCCAGATACGCAGTATTTT.

The V gene is TRBV7-2, the J gene TRBJ2-5, with 9 bases that match TRBD2. The germline V gene has CDR1 SGHTA and CDR2 FQGNSA. The CDR3 totals 14 residues. The junction had 5 bases not matched to a gene; V was cut back by 4 bases and J by 5 bases. The CDR3, as DNA: TGTGCCAGCAGCTCCTGGAGCGGGGGGGAGACCCAGTACTTC. It encodes CASSSWSGGETQYF.

The rearrangement links TRBV30 to TRBJ2-6; 9 bases are a match to TRBD1. This CDR3 region has 19 residues. The germline V gene encodes CDR1 GTSNPN and CDR2 SVGIG (reference sequence). V trimming: 8 bases; J trimming: 2 bases; junction bases outside the gene matches: 19. CDR3 amino acids: CARPKQGAGWITGANVLTF. The CDR3 bases are TGTGCCAGACCAAAACAGGGGGCGGGTTGGATAACTGGGGCCAACGTCCTGACTTTC.

V gene TRBV11-2 combines with J gene TRBJ2-7, with D possibly being TRBD2 (5 bases). Trimming pared 8 bases from V and 0 bases from J, leaving 11 bases between. The CDR3 contains 13 residues. Germline loops: CDR1 SGHAT, CDR2 FQNNGV. CDR3 loop: CASRTLSSYEQYF. CDR3 sequence (DNA): TGTGCCAGCCGGACTCTGAGCTCCTACGAGCAGTACTTC.

In its sample, this clone was seen once. The rearrangement links TRBV24-1 to TRBJ1-2; D gene ambiguous. CDR1 and CDR2 from the germline V gene are KGHDR and SFDVKD. The CDR3 has 14 amino acids. The V and J ends lost 1 base and 4 bases respectively, with 9 bases between them. As DNA, the CDR3 is TGTGCCACCAGTGATTTAGGAGGAGTCTATGGCTACACCTTC. It translates to CATSDLGGVYGYTF.

The rearrangement joins TRBV12-5 to TRBJ1-3; D is perhaps TRBD1 (5 bases). The CDR3 loop spans 16 amino acids. V lost 4 bases to trimming and J lost 4 bases, with 17 bases between them. In germline, CDR1 is LGHNT, CDR2 FRNRAP. The CDR3 bases are TGTGCTAGTGGTTGGACGGGGGGGACGGGAGGAAACACCATATATTTT. Protein sequence: CASGWTGGTGGNTIYF. Full variable domain (rest looked up from reference TRBV12-5 and TRBJ1-3): DARVTQTPRHKVTEMGQEVTMRCQPILGHNTVFWYRQTMMQGLELLAYFRNRAPLDDSGMPKDRFSAEMPDATLATLKIQPSEPRDSAVYFCASGWTGGTGGNTIYFGEGSWLTVV.